This TCR beta chain was sequenced for a study of shared clonotypes between healthy human individuals. Study-level findings and limits: The donor pool, a small one, limited the genetic and exposure-history diversity represented. Several donors held about 4.5% of naive CD4 clonotypes in common. Clonotype sharing levels among donors were expected to vary with sequencing depth. Lower generation probabilities were found for non-shared clonotypes than for those shared by all four donors.

This table comes from immunoSEQ multiplex PCR, and its TCRdb copy is limited to in-frame clones, with some not included. The sample includes fewer than 850,000 clones, about 97% of them seen just once. As to this clone: What it recognizes is unknown.

Naive CD8 isolation took CD45RO-negative cells positively selected for CCR7 and excluded terminally differentiated effector memory CD45RA+ cells. Germline CDR1 MNHEY, CDR2 SMNVEV (reference sequence). The CDR3 is 14 amino acids. Trimming cost V 4 bases and J 4 bases, with 14 bases left between them. The sample consisted of naive CD8+ T cells sorted from blood. V is TRBV27 and J is TRBJ2-7; D is perhaps TRBD1 or TRBD2 (6 bases each). The origin of this receptor is a man aged 25 to 40 in good health. The CDR3, as DNA: TGTGCCAGCAGTTACTTCCGGGGGCGTTACGAGCAGTACTTC. The encoded protein is CASSYFRGRYEQYF.